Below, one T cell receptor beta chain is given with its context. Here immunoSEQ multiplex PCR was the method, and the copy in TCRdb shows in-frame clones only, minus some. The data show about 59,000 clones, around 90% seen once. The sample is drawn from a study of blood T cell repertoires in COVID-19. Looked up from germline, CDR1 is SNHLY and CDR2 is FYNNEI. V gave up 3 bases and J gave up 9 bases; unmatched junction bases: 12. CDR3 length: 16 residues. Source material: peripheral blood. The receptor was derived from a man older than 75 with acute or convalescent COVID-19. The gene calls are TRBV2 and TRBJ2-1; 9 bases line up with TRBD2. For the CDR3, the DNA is TGTGCCAGCAGTGAGGTACCAGCGGGGGGAAACGGTGAGCAGTTCTTC. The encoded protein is CASSEVPAGGNGEQFF.